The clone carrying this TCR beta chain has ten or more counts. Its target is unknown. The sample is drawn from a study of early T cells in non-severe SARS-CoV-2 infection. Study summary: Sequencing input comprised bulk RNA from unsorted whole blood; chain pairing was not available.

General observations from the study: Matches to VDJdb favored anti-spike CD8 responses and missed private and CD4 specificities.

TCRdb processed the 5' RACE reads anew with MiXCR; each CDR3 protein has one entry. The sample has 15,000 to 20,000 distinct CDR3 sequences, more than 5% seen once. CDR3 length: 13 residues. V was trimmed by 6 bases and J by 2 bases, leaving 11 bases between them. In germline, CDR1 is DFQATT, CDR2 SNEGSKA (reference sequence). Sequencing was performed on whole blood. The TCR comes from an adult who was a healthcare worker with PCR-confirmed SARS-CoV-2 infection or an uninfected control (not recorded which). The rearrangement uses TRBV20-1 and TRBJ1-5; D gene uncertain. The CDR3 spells CSAEDVGNQPQHF. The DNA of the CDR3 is TGCAGTGCAGAGGATGTTGGCAATCAGCCCCAGCATTTT.